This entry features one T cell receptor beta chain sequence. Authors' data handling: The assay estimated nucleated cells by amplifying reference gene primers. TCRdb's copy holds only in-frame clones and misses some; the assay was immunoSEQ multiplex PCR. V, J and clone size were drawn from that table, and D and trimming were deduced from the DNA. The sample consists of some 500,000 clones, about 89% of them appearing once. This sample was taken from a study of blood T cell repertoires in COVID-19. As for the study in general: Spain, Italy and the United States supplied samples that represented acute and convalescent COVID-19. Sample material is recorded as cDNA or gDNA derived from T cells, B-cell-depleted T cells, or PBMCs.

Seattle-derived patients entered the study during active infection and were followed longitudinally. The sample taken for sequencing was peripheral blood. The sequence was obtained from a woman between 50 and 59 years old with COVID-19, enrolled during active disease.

The CDR3 is CASSSGETGNTGELFF. CDR3 DNA sequence: TGTGCCAGCAGTTCAGGGGAAACAGGGAACACCGGGGAGCTGTTTTTT. The V and J genes are TRBV7-9 and TRBJ2-2; weak D call: TRBD1 (6 bases). The germline V and J ends were trimmed by 6 bases and 1 base, with 15 bases remaining between them. From germline, CDR1 is SEHNR and CDR2 FQNEAQ (reference sequence). This CDR3 is built from 16 residues.